The following is a T cell receptor (beta chain) sequence with its context. Its antigen is still unknown. The sample is drawn from a study of OX40 agonist ivuxolimab in advanced cancers. Study-level background: As their treatment, patients were administered ivuxolimab, an agonistic anti-OX40 (CD134) antibody. Study-level findings and limits: At 0.1 to 3.0 mg/kg and by week 6, clonal expansion occurred in CD4+ and CD8+ blood T cells.

With V trimmed by 3 bases and J by 0 bases, 4 bases remained unmatched. Germline CDR1 is LNHDA and CDR2 is SQIVND (reference sequence). The CDR3 totals 16 residues. TCRdb's copy holds only in-frame clones and misses some; the assay was immunoSEQ multiplex PCR. This table holds fewer than 80,000 clones, over 75% found once. Sequenced material: CD4+ or CD8+ T cells sorted from blood, taken in a trial of the OX40 agonist ivuxolimab. The V and J genes are TRBV19 and TRBJ1-3, with 8 bases lining up with TRBD1. The TCR comes from an adult with an advanced solid tumor such as melanoma, head and neck, liver or kidney cancer. In nucleotides, the CDR3 is TGTGCCAGTAGTATGGACAGGGTGGGCTCTGGAAACACCATATATTTT. This translates into CASSMDRVGSGNTIYF.